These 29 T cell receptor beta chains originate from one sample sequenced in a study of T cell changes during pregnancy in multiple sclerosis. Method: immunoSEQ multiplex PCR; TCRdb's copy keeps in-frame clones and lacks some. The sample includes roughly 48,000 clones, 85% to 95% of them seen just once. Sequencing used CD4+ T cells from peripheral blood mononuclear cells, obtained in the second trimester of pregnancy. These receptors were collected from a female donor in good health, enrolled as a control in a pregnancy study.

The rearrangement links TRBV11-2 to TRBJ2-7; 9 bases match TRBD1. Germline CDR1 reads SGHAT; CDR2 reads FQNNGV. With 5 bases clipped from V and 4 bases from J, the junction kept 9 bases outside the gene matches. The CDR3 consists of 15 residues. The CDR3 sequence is CASSLNRDRAYEQYF. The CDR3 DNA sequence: TGTGCCAGCAGCCTAAACCGGGACAGGGCATACGAGCAGTACTTC.

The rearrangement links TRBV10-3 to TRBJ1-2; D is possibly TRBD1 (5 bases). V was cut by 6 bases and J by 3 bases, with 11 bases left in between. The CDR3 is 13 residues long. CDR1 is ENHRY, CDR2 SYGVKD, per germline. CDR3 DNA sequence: TGTGCCATCAGAAACCAGGGCGACTATGGCTACACCTTC. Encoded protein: CAIRNQGDYGYTF.

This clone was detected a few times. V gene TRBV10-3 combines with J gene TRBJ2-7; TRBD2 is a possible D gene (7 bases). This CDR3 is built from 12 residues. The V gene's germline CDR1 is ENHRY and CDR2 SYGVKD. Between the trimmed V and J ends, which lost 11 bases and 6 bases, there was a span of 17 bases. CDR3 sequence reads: CAGAGGPGEQYF. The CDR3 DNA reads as TGTGCCGGCGCCGGGGGGCCGGGCGAGCAGTACTTC.

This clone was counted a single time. This CDR3 reads CASSLSWGQNTEAFF. The CDR3 DNA is TGTGCCAGCAGCTTGTCGTGGGGCCAGAACACTGAAGCTTTCTTT. The V and J genes are TRBV5-5 and TRBJ1-1; D perhaps matches TRBD1 (5 bases). Per the germline V gene, CDR1 is SGHKS and CDR2 is YYEKEE (reference sequence). The germline V and J ends were trimmed by 1 base and 1 base, with 11 bases remaining between them. This CDR3 contains 15 residues.

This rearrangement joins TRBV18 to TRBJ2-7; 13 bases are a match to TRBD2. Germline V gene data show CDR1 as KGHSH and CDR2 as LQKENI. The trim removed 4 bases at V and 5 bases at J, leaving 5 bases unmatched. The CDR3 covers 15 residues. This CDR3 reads CASSRGLAGDNEQYF. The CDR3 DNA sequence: TGTGCCAGCTCACGCGGACTAGCGGGAGACAACGAGCAGTACTTC.

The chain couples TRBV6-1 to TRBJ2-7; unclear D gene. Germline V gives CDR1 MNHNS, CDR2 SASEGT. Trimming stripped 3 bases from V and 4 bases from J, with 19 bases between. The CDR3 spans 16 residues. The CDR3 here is CASSELAGQNLYEQYF. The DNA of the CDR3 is TGTGCCAGCAGTGAGTTGGCTGGGCAGAACCTTTACGAGCAGTACTTC.

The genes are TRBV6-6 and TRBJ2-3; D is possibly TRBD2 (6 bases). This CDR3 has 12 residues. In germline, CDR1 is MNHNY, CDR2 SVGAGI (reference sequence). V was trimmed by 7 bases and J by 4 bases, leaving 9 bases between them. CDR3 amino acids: CASTLAADTQYF. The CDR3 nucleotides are TGTGCCAGCACCTTAGCGGCAGATACGCAGTATTTT.

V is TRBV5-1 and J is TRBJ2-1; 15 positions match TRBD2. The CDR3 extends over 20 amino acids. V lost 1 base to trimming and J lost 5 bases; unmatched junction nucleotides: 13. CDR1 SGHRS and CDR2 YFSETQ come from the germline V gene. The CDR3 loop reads CASSLLPSGTSGRPNNEQFF. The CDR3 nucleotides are TGCGCCAGCAGCTTGCTTCCCTCCGGGACTAGCGGGAGGCCTAACAATGAGCAGTTCTTC.

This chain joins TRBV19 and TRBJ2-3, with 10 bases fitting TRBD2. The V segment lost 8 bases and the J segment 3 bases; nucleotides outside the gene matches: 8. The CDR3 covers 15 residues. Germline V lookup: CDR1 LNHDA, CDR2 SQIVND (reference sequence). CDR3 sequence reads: CASREAGGATDTQYF. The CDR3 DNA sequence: TGTGCCAGTCGCGAAGCGGGGGGGGCAACAGATACGCAGTATTTT.

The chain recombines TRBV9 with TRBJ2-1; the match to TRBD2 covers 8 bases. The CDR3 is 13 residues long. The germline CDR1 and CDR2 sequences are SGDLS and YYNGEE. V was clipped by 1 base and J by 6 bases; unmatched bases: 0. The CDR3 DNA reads TGTGCCAGCAGCGTACGGGGGGGCAATGAGCAGTTCTTC. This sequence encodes CASSVRGGNEQFF.

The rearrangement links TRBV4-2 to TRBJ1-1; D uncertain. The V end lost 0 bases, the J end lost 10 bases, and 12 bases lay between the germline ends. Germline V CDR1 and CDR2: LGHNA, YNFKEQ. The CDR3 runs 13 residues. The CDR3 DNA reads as TGTGCCAGCAGCCAAGAGGTCATTGGGAGAGCTTTCTTT. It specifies CASSQEVIGRAFF.

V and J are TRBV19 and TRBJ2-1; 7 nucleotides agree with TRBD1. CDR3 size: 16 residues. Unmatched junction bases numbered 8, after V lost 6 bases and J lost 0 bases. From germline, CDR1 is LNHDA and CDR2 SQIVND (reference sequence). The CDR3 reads CASSTSAGGSYNEQFF. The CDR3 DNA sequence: TGTGCCAGTAGCACCTCCGCAGGGGGCTCCTACAATGAGCAGTTCTTC. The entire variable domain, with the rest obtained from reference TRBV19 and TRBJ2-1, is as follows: DGGITQSPKYLFRKEGQNVTLSCEQNLNHDAMYWYRQDPGQGLRLIYYSQIVNDFQKGDIAEGYSVSREKKESFPLTVTSAQKNPTAFYLCASSTSAGGSYNEQFFGPGTRLTVL.

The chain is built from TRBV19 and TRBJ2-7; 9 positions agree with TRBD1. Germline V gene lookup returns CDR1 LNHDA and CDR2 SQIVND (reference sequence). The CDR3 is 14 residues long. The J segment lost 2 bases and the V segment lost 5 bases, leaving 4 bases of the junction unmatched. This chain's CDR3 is CASSSGQGPYEQYF. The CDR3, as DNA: TGTGCCAGTAGTTCGGGACAGGGACCCTACGAGCAGTACTTC.

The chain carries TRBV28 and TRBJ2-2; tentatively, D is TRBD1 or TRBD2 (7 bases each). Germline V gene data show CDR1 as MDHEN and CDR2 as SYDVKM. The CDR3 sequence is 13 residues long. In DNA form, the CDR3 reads TGTGCGAGCGGGGACAGTAACACCGGGGAGCTGTTTTTT. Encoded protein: CASGDSNTGELFF.

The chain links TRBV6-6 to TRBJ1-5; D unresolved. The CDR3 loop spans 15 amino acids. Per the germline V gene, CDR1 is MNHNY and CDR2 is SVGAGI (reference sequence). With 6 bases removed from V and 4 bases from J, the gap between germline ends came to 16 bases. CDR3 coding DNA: TGTGCCAGCAGAACGACACCATCCGAAAATCAGCCCCAGCATTTT. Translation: CASRTTPSENQPQHF.

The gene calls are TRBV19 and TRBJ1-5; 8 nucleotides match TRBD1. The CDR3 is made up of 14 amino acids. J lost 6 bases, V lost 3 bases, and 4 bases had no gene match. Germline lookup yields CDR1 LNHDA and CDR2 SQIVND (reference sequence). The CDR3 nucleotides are TGTGCCAGTAGTATGACAGGGGCGGCTCAGCCCCAGCATTTT. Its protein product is CASSMTGAAQPQHF.

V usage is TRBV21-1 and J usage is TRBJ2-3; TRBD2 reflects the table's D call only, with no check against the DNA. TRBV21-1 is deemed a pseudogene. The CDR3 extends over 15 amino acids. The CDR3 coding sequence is TGTGCCAGCAGCGCGAGCCCCTCCGGAGAAGATACGCAGTATTTT. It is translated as CASSASPSGEDTQYF.

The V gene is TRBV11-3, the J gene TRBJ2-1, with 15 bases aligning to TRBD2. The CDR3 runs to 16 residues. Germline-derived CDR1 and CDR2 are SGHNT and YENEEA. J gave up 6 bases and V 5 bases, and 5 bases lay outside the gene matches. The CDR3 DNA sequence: TGTGCCAGCAGCCCCCGGACTAGCGGGAGGGCCAATGAGCAGTTCTTC. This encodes CASSPRTSGRANEQFF.

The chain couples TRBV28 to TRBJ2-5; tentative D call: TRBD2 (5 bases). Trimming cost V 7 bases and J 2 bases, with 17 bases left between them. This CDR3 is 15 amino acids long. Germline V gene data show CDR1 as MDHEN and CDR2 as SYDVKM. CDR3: CASTLEELRQETQYF. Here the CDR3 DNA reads TGTGCCAGCACCTTGGAGGAGCTAAGGCAAGAGACCCAGTACTTC.

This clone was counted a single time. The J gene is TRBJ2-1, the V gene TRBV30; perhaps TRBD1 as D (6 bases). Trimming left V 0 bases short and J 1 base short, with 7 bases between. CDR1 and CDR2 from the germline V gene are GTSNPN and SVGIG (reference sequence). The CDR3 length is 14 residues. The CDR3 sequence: CAWSVGQSYNEQFF. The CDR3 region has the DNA TGTGCCTGGAGTGTAGGACAGTCCTACAATGAGCAGTTCTTC.

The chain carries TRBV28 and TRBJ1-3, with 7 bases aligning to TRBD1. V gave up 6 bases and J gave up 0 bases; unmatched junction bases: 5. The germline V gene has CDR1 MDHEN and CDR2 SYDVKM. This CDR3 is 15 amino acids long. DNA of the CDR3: TGTGCCAGCAGCCGAACAGGGGCCTCTGGAAACACCATATATTTT. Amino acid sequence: CASSRTGASGNTIYF.

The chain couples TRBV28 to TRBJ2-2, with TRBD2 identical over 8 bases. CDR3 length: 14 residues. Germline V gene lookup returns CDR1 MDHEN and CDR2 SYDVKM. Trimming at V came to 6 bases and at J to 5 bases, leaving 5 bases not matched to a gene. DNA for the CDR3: TGTGCCAGCAGGGCGGGGGGAGGTACCGGGGAGCTGTTTTTT. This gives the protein CASRAGGGTGELFF.

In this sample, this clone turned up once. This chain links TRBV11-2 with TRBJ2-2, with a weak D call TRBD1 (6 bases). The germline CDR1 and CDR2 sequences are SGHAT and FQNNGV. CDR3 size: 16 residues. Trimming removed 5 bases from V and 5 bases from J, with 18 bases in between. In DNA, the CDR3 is TGTGCCAGCAGCATTTTGAGGGGGTCGGGAACCGGGGAGCTGTTTTTT. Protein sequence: CASSILRGSGTGELFF.

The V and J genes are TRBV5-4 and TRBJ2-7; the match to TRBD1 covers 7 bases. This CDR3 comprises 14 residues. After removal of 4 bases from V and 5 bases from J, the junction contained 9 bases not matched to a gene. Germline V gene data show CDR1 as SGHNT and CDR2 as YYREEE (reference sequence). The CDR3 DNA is TGTGCCAGCAGCACGACGACAGGGTCAAACGAGCAGTACTTC. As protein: CASSTTTGSNEQYF.

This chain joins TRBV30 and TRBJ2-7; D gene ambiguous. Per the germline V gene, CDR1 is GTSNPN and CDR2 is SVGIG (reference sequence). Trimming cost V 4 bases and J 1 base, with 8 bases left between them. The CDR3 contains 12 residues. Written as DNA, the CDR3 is TGTGCCTGGACACAGAATTCCTACGAGCAGTACTTC. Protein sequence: CAWTQNSYEQYF.

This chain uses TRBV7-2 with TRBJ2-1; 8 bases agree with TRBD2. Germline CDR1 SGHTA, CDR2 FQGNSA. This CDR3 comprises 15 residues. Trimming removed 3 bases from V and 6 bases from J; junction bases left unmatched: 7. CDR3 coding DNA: TGTGCCAGCAGCTTGATTGCGGGGGGTACCAATGAGCAGTTCTTC. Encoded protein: CASSLIAGGTNEQFF.

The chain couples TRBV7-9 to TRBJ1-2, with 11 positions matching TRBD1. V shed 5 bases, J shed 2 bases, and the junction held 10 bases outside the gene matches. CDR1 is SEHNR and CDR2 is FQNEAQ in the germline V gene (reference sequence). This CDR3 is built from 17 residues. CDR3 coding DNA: TGTGCCAGCAGCCCGGGACAGGGGGGGGGAAACAACTATGGCTACACCTTC. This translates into CASSPGQGGGNNYGYTF.

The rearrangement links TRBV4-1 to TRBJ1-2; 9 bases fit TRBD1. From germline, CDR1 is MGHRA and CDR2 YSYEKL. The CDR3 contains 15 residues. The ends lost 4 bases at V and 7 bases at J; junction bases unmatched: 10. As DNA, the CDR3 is TGCGCCAGCAGCCCTGGACAGGGGATGTTCCCTGGCTACACCTTC. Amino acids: CASSPGQGMFPGYTF.

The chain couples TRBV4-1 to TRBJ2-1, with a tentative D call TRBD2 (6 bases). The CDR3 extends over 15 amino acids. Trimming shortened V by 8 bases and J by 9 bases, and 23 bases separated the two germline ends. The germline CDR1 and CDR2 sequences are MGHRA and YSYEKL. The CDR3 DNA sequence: TGCGCCAGCTCTGAGGGAGGCGGGACCCCCCGTGAGCAGTTCTTC. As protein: CASSEGGGTPREQFF.